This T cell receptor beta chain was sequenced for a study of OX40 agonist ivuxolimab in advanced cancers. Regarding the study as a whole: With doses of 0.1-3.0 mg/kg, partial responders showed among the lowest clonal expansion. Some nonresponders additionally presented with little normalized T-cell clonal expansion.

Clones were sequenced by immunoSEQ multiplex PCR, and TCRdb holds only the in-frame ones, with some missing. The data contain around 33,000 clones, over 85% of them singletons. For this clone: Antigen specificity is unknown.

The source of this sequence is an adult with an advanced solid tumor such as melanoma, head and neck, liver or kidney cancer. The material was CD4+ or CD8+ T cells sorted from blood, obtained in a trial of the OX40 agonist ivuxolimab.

The CDR3 region has the DNA TGTGCCAGCAGCTTCGGGGACAGGGTGGAGACCCAGTACTTC. Amino acids: CASSFGDRVETQYF. The chain links TRBV5-4 to TRBJ2-5; 9 bases map to TRBD1. The CDR3 spans 14 residues. Germline V lookup: CDR1 SGHNT, CDR2 YYREEE (reference sequence). V was pared by 2 bases and J by 5 bases, with 4 bases of the junction left unmatched. The full variable domain, in which reference TRBV5-4 and TRBJ2-5 provide the parts outside the CDR3, is ETGVTQSPTHLIKTRGQQVTLRCSSQSGHNTVSWYQQALGQGPQFIFQYYREEENGRGNFPPRFSGLQFPNYSSELNVNALELDDSALYLCASSFGDRVETQYFGPGTRLLVL.